This T cell receptor (beta chain) was captured in a study of cytomegalovirus exposure and HLA in healthy donors. General observations from the study: Apparent HLA restriction characterized most CMV-associated TCR beta chains in a later analysis.

Germline V gene lookup returns CDR1 GTSNPN and CDR2 SVGIG (reference sequence). CDR3 length: 12 residues. Trimming stripped 5 bases from V and 3 bases from J, with 11 bases between. Donors were ostensibly healthy at sampling, although undocumented immune exposures were probable. As for this clone: The antigen is unknown.

This PCR relied on a set of 60 Vbeta primers and 13 Jbeta primers. Some clones are missing from TCRdb's copy, which holds only in-frame ones; the method was immunoSEQ multiplex PCR. The sample has some 120,000 clones, around four fifths seen once; the top ten hold 3.6%. The sample was PBMCs. The TCR originated in a woman in her 40s in good health and CMV-seropositive. The rearrangement joins TRBV30 to TRBJ2-7; D unclear. The CDR3 reads CAWSVEIYEQYF. The CDR3 DNA follows: TGTGCCTGGTCGGTAGAAATCTACGAGCAGTACTTC.